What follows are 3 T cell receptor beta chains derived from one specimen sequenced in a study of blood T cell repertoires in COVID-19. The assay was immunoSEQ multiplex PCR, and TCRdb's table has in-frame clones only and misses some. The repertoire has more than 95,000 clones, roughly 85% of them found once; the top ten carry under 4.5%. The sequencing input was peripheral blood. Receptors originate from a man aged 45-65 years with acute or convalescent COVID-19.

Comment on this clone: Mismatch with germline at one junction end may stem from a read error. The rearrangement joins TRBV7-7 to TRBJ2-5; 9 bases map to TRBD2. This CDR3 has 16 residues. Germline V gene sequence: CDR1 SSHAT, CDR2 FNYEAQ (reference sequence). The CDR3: CASSFGAGGLQETQYF. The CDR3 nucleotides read TGTGCTAGCAGCTTTGGAGCGGGGGGCCTGCAAGAGACCCAGTACTTC.

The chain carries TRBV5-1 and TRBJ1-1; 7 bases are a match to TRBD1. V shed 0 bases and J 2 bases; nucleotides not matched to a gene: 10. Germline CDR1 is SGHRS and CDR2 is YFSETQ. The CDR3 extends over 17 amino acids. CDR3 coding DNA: TGCGCCAGCAGCTTGGCCGGGACAGCCTCCCTTAACACTGAAGCTTTCTTT. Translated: CASSLAGTASLNTEAFF. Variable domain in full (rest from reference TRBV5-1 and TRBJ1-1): KAGVTQTPRYLIKTRGQQVTLSCSPISGHRSVSWYQQTPGQGLQFLFEYFSETQRNKGNFPGRFSGRQFSNSRSEMNVSTLELGDSALYLCASSLAGTASLNTEAFFGQGTRLTVV.

CDR3 sequence: CASSTTGNQPQHF. DNA of the CDR3: TGTGCCAGTAGTACAACAGGGAATCAGCCCCAGCATTTT. The rearrangement links TRBV19 to TRBJ1-5; perhaps TRBD1 as D (6 bases). The CDR3 has 13 residues. CDR1 is LNHDA and CDR2 is SQIVND in the germline V gene (reference sequence). The V gene lost 4 bases and the J gene lost 4 bases, with 8 bases spanning the gap.